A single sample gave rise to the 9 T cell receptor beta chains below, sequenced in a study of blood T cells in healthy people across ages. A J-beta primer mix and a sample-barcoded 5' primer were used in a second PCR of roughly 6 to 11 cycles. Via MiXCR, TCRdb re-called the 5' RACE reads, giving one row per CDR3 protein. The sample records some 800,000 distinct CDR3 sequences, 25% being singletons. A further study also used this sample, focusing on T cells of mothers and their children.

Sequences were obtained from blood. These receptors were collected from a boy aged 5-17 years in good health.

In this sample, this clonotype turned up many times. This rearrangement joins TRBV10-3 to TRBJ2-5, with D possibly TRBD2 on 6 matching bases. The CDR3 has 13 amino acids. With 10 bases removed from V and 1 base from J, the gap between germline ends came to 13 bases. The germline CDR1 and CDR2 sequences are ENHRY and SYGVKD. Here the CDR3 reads CATTGRFQETQYF. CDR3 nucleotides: TGTGCCACCACCGGGAGATTCCAAGAGACCCAGTACTTC.

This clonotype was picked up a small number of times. CDR3 amino acids: CASSGRQPTSSGANVLTF. The CDR3 coding sequence is TGTGCCAGCAGTGGCCGACAGCCGACCTCCTCTGGGGCCAACGTCCTGACTTTC. V usage is TRBV25-1 and J usage is TRBJ2-6, with D tentatively TRBD1 (5 bases). Germline V gene sequence: CDR1 MGHDK, CDR2 SYGVNS. Trimming pared 4 bases from V and 0 bases from J, leaving 16 bases between. The CDR3 covers 18 residues. Together with reference TRBV25-1 and TRBJ2-6, the CDR3 gives the full variable domain: EADIYQTPRYLVIGTGKKITLECSQTMGHDKMYWYQQDPGMELHLIHYSYGVNSTEKGDLSSESTVSRIRTEHFPLTLESARPSHTSQYLCASSGRQPTSSGANVLTFGAGSRLTVL.

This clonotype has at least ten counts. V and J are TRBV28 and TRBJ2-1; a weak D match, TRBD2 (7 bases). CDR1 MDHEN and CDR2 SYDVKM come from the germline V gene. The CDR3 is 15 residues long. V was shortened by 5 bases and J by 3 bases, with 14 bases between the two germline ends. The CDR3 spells CASSPNREGYNEQFF. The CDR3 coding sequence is TGTGCCAGCAGTCCCAACAGGGAGGGCTACAATGAGCAGTTCTTC.

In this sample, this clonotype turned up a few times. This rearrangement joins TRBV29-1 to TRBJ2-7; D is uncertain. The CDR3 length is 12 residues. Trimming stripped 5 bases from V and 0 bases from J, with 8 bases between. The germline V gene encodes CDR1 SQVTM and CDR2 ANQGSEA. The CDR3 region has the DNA TGCAGCGTTTTAACATACTCCTACGAGCAGTACTTC. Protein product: CSVLTYSYEQYF.

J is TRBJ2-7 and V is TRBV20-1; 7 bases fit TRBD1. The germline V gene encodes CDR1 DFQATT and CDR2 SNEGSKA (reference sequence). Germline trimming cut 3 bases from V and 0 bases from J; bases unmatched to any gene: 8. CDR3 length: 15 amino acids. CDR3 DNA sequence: TGCAGTGCTAGGGACGGACAGGAAAGCTCCTACGAGCAGTACTTC. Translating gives CSARDGQESSYEQYF.

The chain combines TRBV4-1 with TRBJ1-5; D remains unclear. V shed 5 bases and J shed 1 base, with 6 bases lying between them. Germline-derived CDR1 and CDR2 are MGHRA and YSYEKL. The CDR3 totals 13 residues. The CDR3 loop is CASSFRSNQPQHF. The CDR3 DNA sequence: TGCGCCAGCAGCTTCCGCAGCAATCAGCCCCAGCATTTT.

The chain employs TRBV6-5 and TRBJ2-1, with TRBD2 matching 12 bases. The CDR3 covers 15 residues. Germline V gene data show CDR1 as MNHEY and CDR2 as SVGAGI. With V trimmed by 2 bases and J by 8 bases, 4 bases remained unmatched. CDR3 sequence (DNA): TGTGCCAGCAGTTACGCGGGACTAGCGGGCGATGAGCAGTTCTTC. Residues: CASSYAGLAGDEQFF.

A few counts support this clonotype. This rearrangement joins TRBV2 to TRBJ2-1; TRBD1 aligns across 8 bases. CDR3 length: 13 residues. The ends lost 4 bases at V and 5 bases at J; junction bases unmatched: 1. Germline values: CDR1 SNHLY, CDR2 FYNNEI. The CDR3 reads CASSVTGDNEQFF. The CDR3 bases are TGTGCCAGCAGTGTGACAGGGGACAATGAGCAGTTCTTC.

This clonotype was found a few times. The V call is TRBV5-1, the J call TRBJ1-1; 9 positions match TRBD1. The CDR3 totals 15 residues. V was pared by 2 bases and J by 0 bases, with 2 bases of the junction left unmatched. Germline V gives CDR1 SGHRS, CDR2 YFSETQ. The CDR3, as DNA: TGCGCCAGCAGCTTAGGGGACAGGGTGAACACTGAAGCTTTCTTT. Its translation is CASSLGDRVNTEAFF.